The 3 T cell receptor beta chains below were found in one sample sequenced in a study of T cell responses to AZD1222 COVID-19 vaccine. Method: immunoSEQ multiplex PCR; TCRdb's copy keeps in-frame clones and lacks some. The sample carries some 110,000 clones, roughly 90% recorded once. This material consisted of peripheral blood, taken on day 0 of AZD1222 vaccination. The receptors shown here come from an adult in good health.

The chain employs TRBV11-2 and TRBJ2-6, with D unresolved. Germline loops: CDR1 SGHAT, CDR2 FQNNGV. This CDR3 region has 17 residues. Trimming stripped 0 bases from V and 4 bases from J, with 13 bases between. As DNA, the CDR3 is TGTGCCAGCAGCTTAGATGGCTGGGTAACCGGGGCCAACGTCCTGACTTTC. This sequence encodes CASSLDGWVTGANVLTF.

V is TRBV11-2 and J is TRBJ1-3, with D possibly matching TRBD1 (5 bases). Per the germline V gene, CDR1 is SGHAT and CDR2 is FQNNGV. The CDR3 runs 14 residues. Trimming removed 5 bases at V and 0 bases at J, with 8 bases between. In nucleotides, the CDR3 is TGTGCCAGCAGCCCAGGGAACTCTGGAAACACCATATATTTT. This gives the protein CASSPGNSGNTIYF.

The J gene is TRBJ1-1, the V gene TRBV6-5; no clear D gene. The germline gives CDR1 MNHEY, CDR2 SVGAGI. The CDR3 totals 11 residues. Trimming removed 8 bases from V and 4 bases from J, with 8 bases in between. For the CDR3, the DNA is TGTGCCAGCGTCGGATTCACTGAAGCTTTCTTT. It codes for CASVGFTEAFF.